Sequencing of this T cell receptor (beta chain) was carried out in a study of blood T cell repertoires in COVID-19. Turning to the study itself: There were acute and convalescent COVID-19 samples, and they came from the United States, Italy and Spain. The analysed material was cDNA or gDNA that came from T cells, B-cell-depleted T cells, or PBMCs.

Study processing details: For nucleated cells, counts were estimated from reference gene primer amplification. The data were produced by immunoSEQ multiplex PCR, yet TCRdb's version contains in-frame clones alone and is incomplete. V and J calls and clone size are as listed in that table; D and trimming were resolved from the DNA. The data show 20,000 to 25,000 clones, roughly 88% seen once. V shed 1 base and J 3 bases; nucleotides not matched to a gene: 4. The CDR3 contains 18 residues. CDR1 is SEHNR, CDR2 FQNEAQ, per germline (reference sequence). The source material was peripheral blood. The chain uses TRBV7-9 and TRBJ2-6, with TRBD1 matching over 12 bases. The sequence derives from a man older than 75 with active or convalescent COVID-19. This CDR3 is CASSLGDRGLSGANVLTF. CDR3 coding DNA: TGTGCCAGCAGCTTAGGGGACAGGGGGCTAAGTGGGGCCAACGTCCTGACTTTC.